This is a list of T cell receptor beta chains from one sample in a study of tumor-infiltrating lymphocytes in primary liver carcinoma. One entry per CDR3 protein, called by TCRdb with MiXCR from the multiplex PCR reads. The table shows more than 150,000 distinct CDR3 sequences, with over 45% occurring only once. Material for sequencing was peripheral blood. Receptors were obtained from a middle-aged man with primary liver carcinoma and hepatitis B virus infection. CDR3s include the opening cysteine and the closing phenylalanine or tryptophan. D genes are given only for firm matches. Clone size is shown for a subset of rows, as once, few, many or a class of expanded clone.

j_call | d_call | v_call | clone_size | cdr3_nt | cdr3_aa
TRBJ2-7 | - | TRBV4-1 | - | TGCGCCAGCAGCCAAGCCTCCCTGGGTCCCCGAAGCTACGAGCAGTACTTC | CASSQASLGPRSYEQYF
TRBJ2-1 | TRBD2 | TRBV29-1 | few | TGCAGCGGGCTAGCGGGGACCTACAATGAGCAGTTCTTC | CSGLAGTYNEQFF
TRBJ1-1 | TRBD1 | TRBV11-1 | - | TGTGCCAGCAGCTCGCCAGGACAGGGACTGCTGGGCACTGAAGCTCTCTTT | CASSSPGQGLLGTEALF
TRBJ1-4 | - | TRBV7-8 | - | TGTGCCAGCAGCTTAAGTTGGGGGATTGGTGAAAAACTGTTTTTT | CASSLSWGIGEKLFF
TRBJ1-2 | - | TRBV10-3 | - | TGTGCCATCAGTGACGCCAGGGGCAAGTCCGGTGGCTACACCTTC | CAISDARGKSGGYTF
TRBJ2-2 | - | TRBV11-2 | - | TGTGCCAGCAGCTTAGTGGTGGCCGGGGAGTTGTTATTT | CASSLVVAGELLF
TRBJ2-7 | - | TRBV29-1 | - | TGCAGCATCACCGGGACTTATACCTCCTACGAGCAGTACTTC | CSITGTYTSYEQYF
TRBJ2-7 | - | TRBV12-3/TRBV12-4 | - | TGTGCCAGCAAAGCCGCGGGACATCCATTGGGCTTC | CASKAAGHPLGF
TRBJ2-1 | - | TRBV12-3/TRBV12-4 | - | TGTGCCAGCAGTTTCGGGCTCTACAACGAGCAGCTCTTC | CASSFGLYNEQLF
TRBJ2-1 | TRBD1 | TRBV5-4 | - | TGTGCCAGCAGCCACGGAAGACAGGGGCGCTCCAATGAGCAGTTCTTC | CASSHGRQGRSNEQFF
TRBJ2-3 | - | TRBV11-1 | once | TGTGCCAGCAGCCCCTGGACAGTGGCGACCACAGATACACAGTATTTT | CASSPWTVATTDTQYF
TRBJ1-5 | TRBD1 | TRBV6-6 | few | TGTGCCAGCAGAATTTCCGCCGACAGGGCGCAGCCCCAGCATTTT | CASRISADRAQPQHF
TRBJ2-1 | - | TRBV11-2 | - | TGTGCCACCAGCTTGGCATTCGGCTCGCATGAGCAGTTCTTC | CATSLAFGSHEQFF
TRBJ2-1 | - | TRBV4-1 | few | TGCGCCAGCAGCCAAGATCTTCGGGGGGCCGCTTGGAATGAGCAGTTCTTC | CASSQDLRGAAWNEQFF
TRBJ2-3 | - | TRBV10-1 | - | TGCGCCAGCAGTGATAGTGACAGGGACTCAGATACGCAGTATTTT | CASSDSDRDSDTQYF
TRBJ2-1 | TRBD2 | TRBV4-1 | - | TGCGCCAGCAGCCAAGCAGCGGGAGAGCCTCGCATCCGGGACAATGAGCAGTTCTTC | CASSQAAGEPRIRDNEQFF
TRBJ1-6 | - | TRBV11-2 | many | TGTGCCAGCAGCTCTATCCGGGACCCGGGCTCACCCCTCCACTTT | CASSSIRDPGSPLHF
TRBJ2-7 | - | TRBV5-8 | - | TGTGCCAGCACCTCAACGGGAAAGGGGTACGAGCAGTACTTC | CASTSTGKGYEQYF
TRBJ2-3 | - | TRBV12-3/TRBV12-4 | - | TGTGCCAGCAGTTTGGCAAACACAGATACGCAGTATTTT | CASSLANTDTQYF
TRBJ2-3 | - | TRBV5-5 | few | TGTGCCAGCATCGAAGTCGGGGGAGGCACAGATACCCAGTATTTT | CASIEVGGGTDTQYF
TRBJ2-2 | - | TRBV12-3/TRBV12-4 | - | TGTGCCAGCAGTTTAGCGTTTAGAGGGGAGCTGTTTTTT | CASSLAFRGELFF
TRBJ2-1 | - | TRBV11-3 | - | TGTACCAGCAGCTTAGAGGGGGGCTCCCCCTACAAAGAGCAGTTCTTC | CTSSLEGGSPYKEQFF
TRBJ2-1 | TRBD2 | TRBV6-6 | - | TGTGTCAGCAGTTACGGGGGGACGGAGGCGGGGAATGAGCAGTTCTTC | CVSSYGGTEAGNEQFF
TRBJ2-3 | TRBD2 | TRBV6-5 | - | TGTGCCAGCCCTAACCCGGCTAGCGGGACCCCTAGCACAGATACGCAGTATTTT | CASPNPASGTPSTDTQYF
TRBJ2-3 | - | TRBV11-2 | - | TGTGCCAGCAGCTTAGAGACCCGGGACATAACAGATACGCAGTATTTT | CASSLETRDITDTQYF
TRBJ1-5 | - | TRBV6-6 | - | TGTGCCAGCAGTTACTTAAGGGGGAGGAACGGTGTCCAGCCCCAGCATTTT | CASSYLRGRNGVQPQHF
TRBJ1-6 | - | TRBV6-4 | - | TGTGCCAGCAGTGAGGAGGGCGATAATTCACCCCTCCACTTT | CASSEEGDNSPLHF
TRBJ2-3 | - | TRBV10-1 | - | TGCGCCAGCAGTGAGTCGAGCGGGAGCACAGATACGCAGTATTTT | CASSESSGSTDTQYF
TRBJ2-4 | - | TRBV29-1 | - | TGCAGCGTTGAGAGGACTGCTATAGGATTAGGCAAAAACATTCAGTACTTC | CSVERTAIGLGKNIQYF
TRBJ1-4 | TRBD1 | TRBV6-5 | - | TGTGCCAGCAGTTACTCCTGGGACAGGGCTGGGGAAAAACTGTTTTTT | CASSYSWDRAGEKLFF
TRBJ2-1 | TRBD2 | TRBV12-3/TRBV12-4 | - | TGTGCCAGCACCCAGCGGGAGGGCCACAATGAGCAGTTCTTC | CASTQREGHNEQFF
TRBJ2-7 | TRBD1 | TRBV28 | - | TGTGCCAGAAGTGATGACAGGGGGCGAGTTTTGGGCTCCTACGAGCAGTACTTC | CARSDDRGRVLGSYEQYF
TRBJ2-2 | TRBD1 | TRBV6-6 | once | TGTACCATCACCCGACAGGGGGCAACGGGGGAGCTGTTTTTT | CTITRQGATGELFF
TRBJ2-3 | - | TRBV6-6 | - | TGTGCCAGCAGATTGGGGGGCCTAACAGATACGCAGTATTTT | CASRLGGLTDTQYF
TRBJ2-2 | - | TRBV10-3 | many | TGTGCCATCGCGACGGGGGCCGGGGAGCTGTTTTTT | CAIATGAGELFF
TRBJ2-5 | - | TRBV10-3 | once | TGTGCCATCAGTGATAACGGCGGGGAGGCCCAGTACTTC | CAISDNGGEAQYF
TRBJ1-1 | TRBD1 | TRBV12-3/TRBV12-4 | - | TGTGCCAGCAGTCTAGCGGGTGAGGGGGCTTCTGAAGCTTTCTTT | CASSLAGEGASEAFF
TRBJ2-5 | TRBD1 | TRBV6-5 | - | TGTGCCAGCCGAGATGGGACAGGGGAGACCCAGTACTTC | CASRDGTGETQYF
TRBJ2-7 | - | TRBV29-1 | - | TGCAGCGTTGGAAAGGACGCCTGGTTCGAGCAGTACTTC | CSVGKDAWFEQYF
TRBJ2-5 | - | TRBV11-2 | many | TGTGCCAGCAGCTTAGGGTCCTTTAAGGGCGGGTTTGAGACCCAGTACTTC | CASSLGSFKGGFETQYF
TRBJ1-2 | - | TRBV6-2/TRBV6-3 | - | TGTGCCAGCAGTCTTCAGGGACAAAACTATGGCTACACCTTC | CASSLQGQNYGYTF
TRBJ2-1 | TRBD2 | TRBV6-5 | - | TGTGCCGCCGGGACTAGCTCCTACAATGAGCAGTTCTTC | CAAGTSSYNEQFF
TRBJ2-5 | - | TRBV2 | few | TGTGCCAGCAGAGGGGGGGGCTACCAGGAGACCCAGTACTTC | CASRGGGYQETQYF
TRBJ1-1 | - | TRBV10-3 | few | TGTGCCATCACAGGACAACAGAACACTGAAGCTTTCTTT | CAITGQQNTEAFF
TRBJ2-7 | - | TRBV5-6 | - | TGTGCCAGCAGCTTGGGGATGACAACCTACGAGCAGTACTTC | CASSLGMTTYEQYF
TRBJ1-6 | - | TRBV4-2 | - | TGTGCCAGCAGCCAAGAGGGCCTGGAGGCCCTCCACTTT | CASSQEGLEALHF
TRBJ1-5 | - | TRBV29-1 | - | TGCAGCGTCGACAATCCCGGGACAAAGGACCATCAGCCCCAGCATTTT | CSVDNPGTKDHQPQHF
TRBJ2-2 | - | TRBV5-1 | - | TGCGCCAGCAGCCCGCTAAATCCCGGGGAGCTGTTTTTT | CASSPLNPGELFF
TRBJ2-3 | TRBD2 | TRBV5-1 | - | TGCGCCATCAGCTTGGGACTAGCGGGAGGTATGGGCACAGATACGCAGTATTTT | CAISLGLAGGMGTDTQYF
TRBJ1-2 | TRBD1 | TRBV5-1 | - | TGCGCCAGCAGCTTATCGACAGGGCTAGAAGGCTACACCTTC | CASSLSTGLEGYTF
TRBJ2-5 | TRBD2 | TRBV6-2/TRBV6-3 | - | TGTGCCAGCGGCCTGTCTAGCGGACAAGAGACCCAGTACTTT | CASGLSSGQETQYF
TRBJ1-4 | - | TRBV11-2 | many | TGTGCCAGCACCTATTTCACAGGGTCAGGATTGTTTTTT | CASTYFTGSGLFF
TRBJ2-2 | - | TRBV28 | - | TGTGCCAGCAGGGCGGGACAGCTACTCACCGGGGAGCTGTTTTTT | CASRAGQLLTGELFF
TRBJ2-7 | - | TRBV11-2 | - | TGTGCCAGCAGCTTCGGAGTTCCTCGATTCGGGCAGTACTTC | CASSFGVPRFGQYF
TRBJ2-3 | - | TRBV29-1 | - | TGCAGCGTTGAAGGTTTGGCGGCCACAGATACGCAGTATTTT | CSVEGLAATDTQYF
TRBJ2-7 | - | TRBV10-3 | - | TGTGCCATCAGTGGGGCAAAGAACTCCTACGAGCAGTACTTC | CAISGAKNSYEQYF